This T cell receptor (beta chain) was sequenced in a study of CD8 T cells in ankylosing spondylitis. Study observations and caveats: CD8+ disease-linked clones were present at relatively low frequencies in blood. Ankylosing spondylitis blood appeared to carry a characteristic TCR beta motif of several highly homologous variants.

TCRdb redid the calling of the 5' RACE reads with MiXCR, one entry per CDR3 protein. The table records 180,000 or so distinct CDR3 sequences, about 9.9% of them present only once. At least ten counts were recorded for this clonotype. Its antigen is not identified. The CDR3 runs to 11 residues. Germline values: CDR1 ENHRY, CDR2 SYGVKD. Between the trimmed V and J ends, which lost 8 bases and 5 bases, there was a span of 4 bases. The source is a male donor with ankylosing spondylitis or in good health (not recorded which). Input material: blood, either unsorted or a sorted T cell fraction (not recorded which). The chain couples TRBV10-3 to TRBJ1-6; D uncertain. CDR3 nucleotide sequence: TGTGCCATCGGGCATAATTCACCCCTCCACTTT. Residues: CAIGHNSPLHF.